The 23 T cell receptor beta chains reported below all come from one sample, sequenced in a study of blood T cell repertoires in COVID-19 (dated by TCRdb to the early 2020s). The library was obtained by the immunoSEQ multiplex PCR assay. Not all clones reach the TCRdb copy of this immuneACCESS table, which keeps in-frame sequences only. Checked studies attribute under half of the gap to unresolved V genes and leave the rest unexplained. The sample table records 60,000 to 75,000 clones; 75% to 90% of these occur just once. The leading ten clones occupy roughly an eighth of the sample. Sequenced material: peripheral blood. These receptors were taken from a human donor in a cohort sampled during active COVID-19.

V and J are TRBV5-1 and TRBJ1-2; 9 positions match TRBD1. Per germline, CDR1 SGHRS and CDR2 YFSETQ. The CDR3 runs to 16 residues. V was pared by 1 base and J by 5 bases, with 9 bases of the junction left unmatched. Here the CDR3 DNA reads TGCGCCAGCAGCTTGACCGGGACAGGGCCCATGTATGGCTACACCTTC. Residues: CASSLTGTGPMYGYTF. Variable domain in full (rest from reference TRBV5-1 and TRBJ1-2): KAGVTQTPRYLIKTRGQQVTLSCSPISGHRSVSWYQQTPGQGLQFLFEYFSETQRNKGNFPGRFSGRQFSNSRSEMNVSTLELGDSALYLCASSLTGTGPMYGYTFGSGTRLTVV.

The rearrangement joins TRBV11-2 to TRBJ2-7, with a weak D call TRBD1 (5 bases). Germline lookup yields CDR1 SGHAT and CDR2 FQNNGV. The ends were cut back, 5 bases at V and 5 bases at J, with 10 bases in the middle. This CDR3 has 12 amino acids. In nucleotides, the CDR3 is TGTGCCAGCAGCCAGGGCGTCCACGAGCAGTACTTC. It codes for CASSQGVHEQYF.

This sequence joins TRBV2 and TRBJ2-3; 13 bases are shared with TRBD2. The CDR3 is made up of 19 amino acids. Trimming removed 1 base from V and 0 bases from J; junction bases left unmatched: 7. Germline CDR1 is SNHLY and CDR2 is FYNNEI. Written as DNA, the CDR3 is TGTGCCAGCAGTGAAGATCAAGGACTAGCGGGGGATAGCACAGATACGCAGTATTTT. It translates to CASSEDQGLAGDSTDTQYF.

V gene TRBV2 combines with J gene TRBJ2-3; 14 bases line up with TRBD2. The CDR3 is made up of 14 amino acids. CDR1 is SNHLY, CDR2 FYNNEI, per germline. V shed 10 bases, J shed 5 bases, and the junction held 5 bases outside the gene matches. As DNA, the CDR3 is TGTGCCACCCAGACTAGCGGGGGGGAAGATACGCAGTATTTT. It translates to CATQTSGGEDTQYF. The full variable domain, its missing parts supplied by reference TRBV2 and TRBJ2-3, is EPEVTQTPSHQVTQMGQEVILRCVPISNHLYFYWYRQILGQKVEFLVSFYNNEISEKSEIFDDQFSVERPDGSNFTLKIRSTKLEDSAMYFCATQTSGGEDTQYFGPGTRLTVL.

The chain uses TRBV11-3 and TRBJ2-2; TRBD1 might be the D (6 bases). The CDR3 consists of 15 residues. V gave up 1 base and J gave up 3 bases, with 9 bases separating them. Germline CDR1 SGHNT, CDR2 YENEEA. The CDR3 bases are TGTGCCAGCAGCTTAGGGGGGCTAGACACCGGGGAGCTGTTTTTT. Translation gives CASSLGGLDTGELFF.

The chain links TRBV6-4 to TRBJ1-2; no firm D call. The CDR3 runs to 15 residues. The V end was cut by 0 bases, the J end by 0 bases, with 8 bases between. Germline V gene data show CDR1 as MRHNA and CDR2 as SNTAGT. CDR3 residues: CASSDSAAANYGYTF. The CDR3, as DNA: TGTGCCAGCAGTGACTCGGCAGCGGCTAACTATGGCTACACCTTC.

The chain combines TRBV7-2 with TRBJ1-5, with 7 bases aligning to TRBD1. With V trimmed by 6 bases and J by 3 bases, 5 bases remained unmatched. Germline V gene sequence: CDR1 SGHTA, CDR2 FQGNSA. The CDR3 contains 14 residues. The CDR3, as DNA: TGTGCCAGCAGGGGGGACAGCAACAATCAGCCCCAGCATTTT. This sequence encodes CASRGDSNNQPQHF.

This clone came up many times. V usage is TRBV7-9 and J usage is TRBJ1-6, with 11 positions matching TRBD1. Germline V CDR1 and CDR2: SEHNR, FQNEAQ (reference sequence). The CDR3 totals 14 residues. Trimming took 9 bases from V and 10 from J; bases not matched to a gene: 8. This CDR3 reads CASSGQGAGSPLHF. Here the CDR3 DNA reads TGTGCCAGTTCCGGACAGGGGGCCGGATCACCCCTCCACTTT.

V gene TRBV6-5 combines with J gene TRBJ1-2, with D perhaps TRBD1 (5 bases). Germline V gene data show CDR1 as MNHEY and CDR2 as SVGAGI. The V end lost 6 bases, the J end lost 8 bases, and 16 bases lay between the germline ends. The CDR3 length is 13 residues. The CDR3: CASSLAGVEGYTF. The CDR3 DNA is TGTGCCAGCAGCTTGGCGGGGGTTGAAGGCTACACCTTC.

The chain joins TRBV5-1 to TRBJ1-1, with D perhaps TRBD1 (5 bases). Germline V gene sequence: CDR1 SGHRS, CDR2 YFSETQ. The CDR3 is made up of 14 amino acids. V shed 0 bases and J shed 4 bases, with 10 bases lying between them. The chain's CDR3 is CASSLEAGTTEAFF. The CDR3 bases are TGCGCCAGCAGCTTGGAGGCGGGGACCACTGAAGCTTTCTTT.

This clone was observed at least ten times. The chain uses TRBV28 and TRBJ1-2, with TRBD1 matching 8 bases. CDR3 length equals 13 residues. The V gene's germline CDR1 is MDHEN and CDR2 SYDVKM. Unmatched junction bases numbered 6, after V lost 6 bases and J lost 6 bases. The DNA of the CDR3 is TGTGCCAGCAGACCGGACAGGGAAGATGGCTACACCTTC. This translates into CASRPDREDGYTF.

The chain couples TRBV6-2 or TRBV6-3 to TRBJ2-3, with a tentative D call TRBD1 (7 bases). CDR3 length equals 17 residues. Germline assignment: CDR1 MNHEY and CDR2 SVGEGT. V shed 2 bases and J shed 8 bases, with 23 bases lying between them. The CDR3 loop reads CASSYAIRGRSGTTQYF. The CDR3 bases are TGTGCCAGCAGTTACGCGATCAGGGGGAGGAGCGGAACTACGCAGTATTTT.

DNA for the CDR3: TGTGCCACCCGGGATGAAAGGAACTATGGCTACACCTTC. Protein product: CATRDERNYGYTF. This chain joins TRBV10-3 and TRBJ1-2, with D uncertain. This CDR3 comprises 13 residues. Trimming took off 10 bases at V and 2 bases at J, with 14 bases between the two ends. Germline assignment: CDR1 ENHRY and CDR2 SYGVKD.

The count of this clone is one. The chain is built from TRBV6-4 and TRBJ2-1; no clear D. This CDR3 comprises 14 residues. V was cut by 2 bases and J by 0 bases, with 5 bases left in between. Germline CDR1 is MRHNA and CDR2 is SNTAGT. CDR3 sequence (DNA): TGTGCCAGCAGTGACGGCAGCTCCTACAATGAGCAGTTCTTC. The encoded protein is CASSDGSSYNEQFF.

The rearrangement joins TRBV6-5 to TRBJ2-3; no definite D call. CDR3 size: 14 residues. Germline values: CDR1 MNHEY, CDR2 SVGAGI. Trimming took off 2 bases at V and 0 bases at J, with 6 bases between the two ends. CDR3 DNA sequence: TGTGCCAGCAGTTACGGAGCGAGCACAGATACGCAGTATTTT. Translation gives CASSYGASTDTQYF.

Only a few counts were recorded for this clone. The chain joins TRBV5-1 to TRBJ1-5, with D perhaps TRBD1 (5 bases). The CDR3 contains 13 residues. The V gene lost 0 bases and the J gene lost 13 bases, with 14 bases spanning the gap. CDR1 and CDR2 from the germline V gene are SGHRS and YFSETQ. CDR3 in amino acids: CASSLELGQVQHF. CDR3 in DNA: TGCGCCAGCAGCTTGGAATTGGGGCAGGTACAGCATTTT.

The chain employs TRBV29-1 and TRBJ2-5; the D gene is possibly TRBD1 (6 bases). Per the germline V gene, CDR1 is SQVTM and CDR2 is ANQGSEA. This CDR3 is built from 11 residues. The V and J ends lost 7 bases and 7 bases respectively, with 13 bases between them. The CDR3 DNA follows: TGCAGCGCCAGGGGCACAGGGACCCAGTACTTC. It yields the protein CSARGTGTQYF.

The chain joins TRBV5-6 to TRBJ2-7; no definite D call. There are 11 residues in the CDR3. Trimming took off 3 bases at V and 7 bases at J, with 8 bases between the two ends. Germline CDR1 is SGHDT and CDR2 is YYEEEE. CDR3 in amino acids: CASSSEEEQYF. The CDR3 bases are TGTGCCAGCAGCTCCGAGGAGGAGCAGTACTTC.

V and J are TRBV27 and TRBJ1-5; 7 bases are shared with TRBD1. The V gene end was trimmed by 5 bases and the J gene end by 7 bases; junction bases not matched to a gene: 14. The CDR3 has 16 residues. Germline CDR1 MNHEY, CDR2 SMNVEV (reference sequence). For the CDR3, the DNA is TGTGCCAGCAGTCCCCGTTTGGGGGTAGGGGGCCAGCCCCAGCATTTT. This sequence encodes CASSPRLGVGGQPQHF.

The rearrangement uses TRBV5-1 and TRBJ2-1; 9 bases are shared with TRBD1. Germline CDR1 and CDR2: SGHRS and YFSETQ. The CDR3 contains 16 residues. V lost 0 bases, J lost 4 bases, and 5 bases stayed unmatched. DNA for the CDR3: TGCGCCAGCAGCTTGGCCGGACAGGGGCGATACAATGAGCAGTTCTTC. It encodes CASSLAGQGRYNEQFF.

The chain joins TRBV7-9 to TRBJ2-7; D perhaps matches TRBD2 (6 bases). The germline V gene encodes CDR1 SEHNR and CDR2 FQNEAQ (reference sequence). V lost 1 base to trimming and J lost 6 bases, with 13 bases between them. The CDR3 is 14 amino acids. The CDR3 bases are TGTGCCAGCAGCTTAGTGAGCGGGCCCGGCGAGCAGTACTTC. Its translation: CASSLVSGPGEQYF.

The chain links TRBV3-1 (or the pseudogene TRBV3-2) to TRBJ1-4; 7 bases map to TRBD1. After removal of 4 bases from V and 8 bases from J, the junction contained 10 bases not matched to a gene. CDR1 and CDR2 (germline): LGHDT, YNNKEL (reference sequence). The CDR3 runs 15 residues. The CDR3 DNA follows: TGTGCCAGCAGCCGACCGACACAGGGGAGGGAAAAACTGTTTTTT. As protein: CASSRPTQGREKLFF.

This chain links TRBV7-8 with TRBJ1-3, with 11 bases lining up with TRBD1. V lost 5 bases and J lost 0; bases outside the gene matches: 6. Germline V lookup: CDR1 SGHVS, CDR2 FQNEAQ. The CDR3 is 17 residues long. CDR3 sequence reads: CASSQRTGGVSGNTIYF. CDR3 in DNA: TGTGCCAGCAGCCAAAGGACAGGGGGCGTCTCTGGAAACACCATATATTTT.